This is a list of T cell receptor beta chains from one sample in a study of T cell changes during pregnancy in multiple sclerosis. Using immunoSEQ multiplex PCR, the repertoire was profiled, and TCRdb retains in-frame clones only, with some absent. This repertoire shows 79,000 or so clones, approximately 90% found once; its top ten account for less than 4%. Material: peripheral blood, obtained before pregnancy. The source of these receptors is a female donor with multiple sclerosis, enrolled in a pregnancy study. Each CDR3 is given with its conserved first and last residue. A D gene is named only where the DNA matches it firmly. Expanded clones are given a class, and other clones once, few, many or no size at all.

D	size	length	V	J	DNA	CDR3
TRBD1	NA	14	TRBV7-9	TRBJ1-1	TGTGCCAGCAGCAACCTACAGGGGGAGAGTGAAGCTTTCTTT	CASSNLQGESEAFF
NA	NA	16	TRBV7-2	TRBJ2-5	TGTGCCAGTAAAACCCATCTTAGCCAAAACCAAGAGACCCAGTACTTC	CASKTHLSQNQETQYF
TRBD1	NA	14	TRBV10-3	TRBJ1-3	TGTGCCATGGGACAGGGAAGAGATGGAAACACCATATATTTT	CAMGQGRDGNTIYF
TRBD2	NA	13	TRBV5-1	TRBJ2-3	TGCGCCAGCAGTAAAGACCCTAGCGGGATCAAATATTTT	CASSKDPSGIKYF
NA	NA	13	TRBV5-1	TRBJ1-1	TGCGCCAGCAGCTACCCCAGCGACACTGAAGCTTTCTTT	CASSYPSDTEAFF
TRBD1	once	15	TRBV2	TRBJ1-5	TGTGCCAGCAATCAACAGGGGACGATTAATCAGCCCCAGCATTTT	CASNQQGTINQPQHF
TRBD2	NA	18	TRBV5-6	TRBJ2-3	TGTGCCAGCAGCTGGGGGGGTCTAGCGGGGGTTAGCACAGATACGCAGTATTTT	CASSWGGLAGVSTDTQYF
TRBD1	NA	13	TRBV25-1	TRBJ1-1	TGTGCCAGCACCCGGACAGGGGAGACTGAAGCTTTCTTT	CASTRTGETEAFF
TRBD1	NA	16	TRBV5-1	TRBJ1-1	TGCGCCAGCAGCTCGGGACAGGGGGGCCCGAACACTGAAGCTTTCTTT	CASSSGQGGPNTEAFF
NA	NA	14	TRBV27	TRBJ2-7	TGTGCCAGCAGTCCCCTCGGAGCCTCCTACGAGCAGTACTTC	CASSPLGASYEQYF
NA	NA	14	TRBV2	TRBJ2-5	TGTGCCAGCAGTGTTCAGGGGATGAGGGAGACCCAGTACTTC	CASSVQGMRETQYF
NA	NA	15	TRBV19	TRBJ2-7	TGTGCCAGTAGGGCGACTGGGCAGGGCGCAGGCGAGCAGTACTTC	CASRATGQGAGEQYF
NA	NA	14	TRBV5-6	TRBJ1-1	TGTGCCAGCAGCTTGCGGCAGGTGAACACTGAAGCTTTCTTT	CASSLRQVNTEAFF
TRBD2	NA	13	TRBV7-2	TRBJ2-3	TGTGCCAGCAGCCTCCCAGCGGGGGGCACGCAGTATTTT	CASSLPAGGTQYF
NA	once	13	TRBV7-9	TRBJ1-3	TGTGCCAGCACCAAGCTTGAGGGAAACACCATATATTTT	CASTKLEGNTIYF
NA	NA	14	TRBV6-5	TRBJ1-1	TGTGCCAGCAGCCCCGGACAGTGGAACACTGAAGCTTTCTTT	CASSPGQWNTEAFF
NA	NA	13	TRBV6-5	TRBJ1-2	TGTGCCAGCAGTTACTCCCTGACAGGCGGCTACACCTTC	CASSYSLTGGYTF
NA	NA	15	TRBV27	TRBJ1-2	TGTGCCAGCAGTTTATTGGGCGGGACGGATTATGGCTACACCTTC	CASSLLGGTDYGYTF
NA	NA	14	TRBV7-8	TRBJ1-2	TGTGCCAGCAGCTTAGGATCGGTGCTCTATGGCTACACCTTC	CASSLGSVLYGYTF
TRBD1	NA	15	TRBV19	TRBJ1-1	TGTGCCAGTAGTATGGGGGACAGTAGTAACACTGAAGCTTTCTTT	CASSMGDSSNTEAFF
NA	once	11	TRBV30	TRBJ2-7	TGTGCCTGGAAGTTCGGCTACGAGCAGTACTTC	CAWKFGYEQYF
NA	few	14	TRBV7-2	TRBJ1-3	TGTGCCAGCAGCTTAGACAGGGCTGGAAACACCATATATTTT	CASSLDRAGNTIYF
NA	NA	13	TRBV19	TRBJ2-3	TGTGCCAGTAGTACGACTAGCACAGATACGCAGTATTTT	CASSTTSTDTQYF
TRBD2	NA	15	TRBV11-3	TRBJ2-2	TGTGCCAGCAGCTTCGGCGGGAGGAACCCCGGGGAGCTGTTTTTT	CASSFGGRNPGELFF
NA	NA	15	TRBV21-1	TRBJ2-7	TGTGCCAGCAGCCAGTCTAGCGCGGACTCCTACGAGCAGTACTTC	CASSQSSADSYEQYF
NA	NA	13	TRBV30	TRBJ2-5	TGTGCCGGGGGCGGGGGCGGCCAAGAGACCCAGTACTTC	CAGGGGGQETQYF
TRBD1	NA	16	TRBV10-1	TRBJ1-1	TGCGCCAGCAGTGATGGGACAGGAACGACGAACACTGAAGCTTTCTTT	CASSDGTGTTNTEAFF
TRBD1	NA	13	TRBV28	TRBJ1-2	TGTGCCAGCAGACTAGACAGGGGGCATGGCTACACCTTC	CASRLDRGHGYTF
TRBD2	NA	15	TRBV6-5	TRBJ2-7	TGTGCCAGCAGATCACTAGCGGGAGAAGGGTACGAGCAGTACTTC	CASRSLAGEGYEQYF
TRBD2	NA	18	TRBV4-2	TRBJ2-7	TGTGCCAGCAGCCAAGAGAGCTCCGGGACTAGCGGGAGCCTCGAGCAGTACTTC	CASSQESSGTSGSLEQYF
NA	NA	17	TRBV9	TRBJ1-4	TGTGCCAGCAGCGTAGCGATCGTCGGACAAGGGAATGAAAAACTGTTTTTT	CASSVAIVGQGNEKLFF
TRBD1	NA	13	TRBV10-3	TRBJ2-3	TGTGCCATCTCACAGGGGGACGAGGATACGCAGTATTTT	CAISQGDEDTQYF
TRBD1	NA	15	TRBV9	TRBJ1-5	TGTGCCAGCAGCTCCCAGGGGGCGAGCAATCAGCCCCAGCATTTT	CASSSQGASNQPQHF
TRBD1	NA	17	TRBV27	TRBJ1-1	TGTGCCAGCAGTTTATCCTTCTTGACAGGGGGCTTTACTGAAGCTTTCTTT	CASSLSFLTGGFTEAFF
NA	few	13	TRBV1	TRBJ2-1	TGCACCAGCAGCCACAGGGGGCTAGGGGAGCAGTTCTTC	CTSSHRGLGEQFF
TRBD2	NA	15	TRBV5-8	TRBJ2-7	TGTGCCAGCAGCGTGACTAGCGGGGGCTCCTACGAGCAGTACTTC	CASSVTSGGSYEQYF
NA	NA	12	TRBV11-3	TRBJ2-2	TGTGCCAGCAGCTTAGACGGCGGGGAGCTGTTTTTT	CASSLDGGELFF
NA	NA	14	TRBV5-1	TRBJ2-7	TGCGCCAGCAGCTTGGCACAGGGAGTCCACGAGCAGTACTTC	CASSLAQGVHEQYF
NA	once	14	TRBV6-5	TRBJ2-7	TGTGCCAGCAGCCCTTCACAGGGCCCCTACGAGCAGTACTTC	CASSPSQGPYEQYF
NA	NA	15	TRBV7-9	TRBJ2-5	TGTGCCAGCAGCTTTCCCGTAGACAGGCAAGAGACCCAGTACTTC	CASSFPVDRQETQYF
TRBD1	NA	16	TRBV5-1	TRBJ2-2	TGCGCCAGCAGCTTGGCGACAGGGGGCAACACCGGGGAGCTGTTTTTT	CASSLATGGNTGELFF
TRBD1	NA	12	TRBV9	TRBJ2-7	TGTGCCAGCAGCGGACAGGGATACGAGCAGTACTTC	CASSGQGYEQYF
TRBD1	NA	13	TRBV30	TRBJ1-1	TGTGCCTGGAGTGGCCAGGGGGCGGGGGAAGCTTTCTTT	CAWSGQGAGEAFF
TRBD2	NA	15	TRBV9	TRBJ2-7	TGTGCCAGCAGCGAGGGACTAGCGGGAGGCTACGAGCAGTACTTC	CASSEGLAGGYEQYF
TRBD2	NA	15	TRBV6-5	TRBJ2-1	TGTGCCAGCAGTTACGGGACTAGCGGTCGAGGTGAGCAGTTCTTC	CASSYGTSGRGEQFF
NA	NA	15	TRBV25-1	TRBJ1-2	TGTGCCAGCAGTATCGGGGTAGCCTTTGGGGATGGCTACACCTTC	CASSIGVAFGDGYTF
NA	NA	12	TRBV29-1	TRBJ2-1	TGCAGCGTTGAGCCCAGGGACAATGAGCAGTTCTTC	CSVEPRDNEQFF
TRBD1	NA	19	TRBV30	TRBJ2-1	TGTGCCGGGATGTCCGGGACAGCGGTTTTCCGTAACTCCTACAATGAGCAGTTCTTC	CAGMSGTAVFRNSYNEQFF
TRBD1	NA	17	TRBV7-9	TRBJ2-7	TGTGCCAGCAGCTTAGGGACAGGTGGGGTTTTCTCCTACGAGCAGTACTTC	CASSLGTGGVFSYEQYF
NA	NA	16	TRBV18	TRBJ1-5	TGTGCCAGCTCACCACCGTTGGGGCTAAGAGATCAGCCCCAGCATTTT	CASSPPLGLRDQPQHF
TRBD2	NA	17	TRBV12-5	TRBJ2-7	TGTGCTAGTGGCCAGAGCGGACTAGCGGTGAGCTCCTACGAGCAGTACTTC	CASGQSGLAVSSYEQYF
NA	NA	15	TRBV7-9	TRBJ2-7	TGTGCCAGCAGCCCACTAGGGGGGGCTCCCAACGAGCAGTACTTC	CASSPLGGAPNEQYF
TRBD1	NA	15	TRBV28	TRBJ2-7	TGTGCCAGCCTTTCGGGACAGGGACGTTCCTACGAGCAGTACTTC	CASLSGQGRSYEQYF